This T cell receptor beta chain was retrieved from a study of blood T cell repertoires in COVID-19. TCRdb's copy holds only in-frame clones and misses some; the assay was immunoSEQ multiplex PCR. The table has fewer than 250,000 clones, about 89% seen once. Trimming removed 0 bases at V and 3 bases at J, with 11 bases between. This CDR3 is 15 amino acids long. Germline CDR1 and CDR2: SGHNT and YENEEA. Material: peripheral blood. The genes are TRBV11-3 and TRBJ1-1; D possibly corresponds to TRBD1 (5 bases). The origin of this receptor is a woman aged 55-70 years who had recovered from COVID-19. DNA for the CDR3: TGTGCCAGCAGCTTAGACCAGGGCCAGGACACTGAAGCTTTCTTT. It encodes CASSLDQGQDTEAFF.